This TCR beta chain originates from a study of cytomegalovirus exposure and HLA in healthy donors. Broader study findings: Associated with cytomegalovirus, according to the listing, were some 150 TCR beta chains.

Primers included in the PCR were 60 Vbeta and 13 Jbeta primers. Sequenced by immunoSEQ multiplex PCR; TCRdb stores in-frame clones only, minus some. This table holds 150,000 to 200,000 clones, 84% found once. This clone occurred a few times. What it binds is unknown. The source is a girl between 2 and 10 years old in good health and CMV-seropositive. Sample: PBMCs.

The CDR3 loop is CASRRQTNTEAFF. CDR3 in DNA: TGTGCCAGCAGGAGGCAAACTAACACTGAAGCTTTCTTT. The J gene is TRBJ1-1, the V gene TRBV6-1; D remains ambiguous. V shed 6 bases and J shed 2 bases, with 10 bases lying between them. Germline-derived CDR1 and CDR2 are MNHNS and SASEGT. CDR3 length: 13 amino acids.